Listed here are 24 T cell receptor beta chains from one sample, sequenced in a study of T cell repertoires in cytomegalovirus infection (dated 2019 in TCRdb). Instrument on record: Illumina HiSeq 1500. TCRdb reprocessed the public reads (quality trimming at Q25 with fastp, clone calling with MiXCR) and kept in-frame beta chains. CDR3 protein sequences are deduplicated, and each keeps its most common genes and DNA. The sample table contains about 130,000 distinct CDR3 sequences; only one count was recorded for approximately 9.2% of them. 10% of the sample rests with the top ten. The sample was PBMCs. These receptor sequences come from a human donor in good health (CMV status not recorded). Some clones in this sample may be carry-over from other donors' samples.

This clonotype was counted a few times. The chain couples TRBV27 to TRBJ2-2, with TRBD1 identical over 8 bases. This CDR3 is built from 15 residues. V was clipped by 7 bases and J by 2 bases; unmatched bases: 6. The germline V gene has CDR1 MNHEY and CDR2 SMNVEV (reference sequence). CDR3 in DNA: TGTGCCAGCAAACGAGGACAGGGTAACACCGGGGAGCTGTTTTTT. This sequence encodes CASKRGQGNTGELFF.

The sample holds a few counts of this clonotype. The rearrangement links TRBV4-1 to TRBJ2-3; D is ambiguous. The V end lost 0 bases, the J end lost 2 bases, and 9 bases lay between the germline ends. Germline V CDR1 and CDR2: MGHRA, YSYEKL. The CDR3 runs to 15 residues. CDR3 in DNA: TGCGCCAGCAGCCAAGATGGGGTCTACACAGATACGCAGTATTTT. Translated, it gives CASSQDGVYTDTQYF.

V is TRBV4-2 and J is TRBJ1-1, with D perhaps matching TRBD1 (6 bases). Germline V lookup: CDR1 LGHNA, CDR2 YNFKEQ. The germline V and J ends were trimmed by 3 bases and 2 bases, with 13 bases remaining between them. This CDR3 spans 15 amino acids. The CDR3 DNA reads TGTGCCAGCAGCCAGAGACAGGAGGGAAACACTGAAGCTTTCTTT. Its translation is CASSQRQEGNTEAFF.

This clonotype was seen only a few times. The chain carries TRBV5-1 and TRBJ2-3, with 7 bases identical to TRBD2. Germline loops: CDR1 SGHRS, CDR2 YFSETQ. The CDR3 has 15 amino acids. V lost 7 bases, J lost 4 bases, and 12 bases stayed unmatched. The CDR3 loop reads CASGPGLQRSDTQYF. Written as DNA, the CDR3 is TGCGCCAGCGGACCGGGACTACAGAGATCAGATACGCAGTATTTT.

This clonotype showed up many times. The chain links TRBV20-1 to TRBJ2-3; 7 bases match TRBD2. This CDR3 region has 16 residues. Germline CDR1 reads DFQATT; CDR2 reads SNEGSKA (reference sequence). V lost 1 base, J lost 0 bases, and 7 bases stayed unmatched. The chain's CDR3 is CSARAGSGASTDTQYF. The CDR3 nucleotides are TGCAGTGCTAGAGCAGGGAGCGGGGCTAGCACAGATACGCAGTATTTT.

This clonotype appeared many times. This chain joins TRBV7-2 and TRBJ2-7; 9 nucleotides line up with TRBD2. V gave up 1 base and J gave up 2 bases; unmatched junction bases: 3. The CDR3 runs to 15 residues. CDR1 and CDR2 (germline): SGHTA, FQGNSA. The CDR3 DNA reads TGTGCCAGCAGCTTAGACGCTAGCGGGGCCTACGAGCAGTACTTC. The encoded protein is CASSLDASGAYEQYF.

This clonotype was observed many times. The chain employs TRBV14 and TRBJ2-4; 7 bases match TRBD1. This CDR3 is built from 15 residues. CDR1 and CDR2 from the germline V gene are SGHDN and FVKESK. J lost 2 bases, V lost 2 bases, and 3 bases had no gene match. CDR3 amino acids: CASSQSTGPKNIQYF. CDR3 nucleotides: TGTGCCAGCAGCCAATCGACAGGGCCCAAAAACATTCAGTACTTC.

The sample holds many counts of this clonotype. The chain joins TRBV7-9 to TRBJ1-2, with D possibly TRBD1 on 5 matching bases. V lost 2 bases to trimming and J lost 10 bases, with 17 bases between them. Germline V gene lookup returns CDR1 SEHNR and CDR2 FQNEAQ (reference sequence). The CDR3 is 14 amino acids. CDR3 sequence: CASSLMGTSPDYTF. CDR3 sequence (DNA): TGTGCCAGCAGCTTAATGGGGACCTCGCCGGACTACACCTTC.

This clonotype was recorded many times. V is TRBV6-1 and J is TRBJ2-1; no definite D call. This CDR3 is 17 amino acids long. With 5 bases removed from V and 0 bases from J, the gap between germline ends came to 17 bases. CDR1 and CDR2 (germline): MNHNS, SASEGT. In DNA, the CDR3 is TGTGCCAGCAGTTCCAACACGGGCTTGAGCTCCTACAATGAGCAGTTCTTC. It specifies CASSSNTGLSSYNEQFF.

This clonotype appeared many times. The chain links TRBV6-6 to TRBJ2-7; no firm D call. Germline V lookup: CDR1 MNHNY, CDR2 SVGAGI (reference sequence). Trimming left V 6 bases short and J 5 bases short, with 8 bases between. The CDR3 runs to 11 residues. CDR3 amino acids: CASRTANEQYF. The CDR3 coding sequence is TGTGCCAGCAGGACTGCTAACGAGCAGTACTTC.

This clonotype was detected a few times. CDR3 amino acids: CASSPGGGGGTGANVLTF. As DNA, the CDR3 is TGTGCCAGCAGCCCAGGGGGGGGCGGGGGGACGGGGGCCAACGTCCTGACTTTC. The chain couples TRBV11-2 to TRBJ2-6; possible D gene TRBD2, 8 bases. Germline lookup yields CDR1 SGHAT and CDR2 FQNNGV. The CDR3 extends over 18 amino acids. The ends were cut back, 5 bases at V and 4 bases at J, with 21 bases in the middle.

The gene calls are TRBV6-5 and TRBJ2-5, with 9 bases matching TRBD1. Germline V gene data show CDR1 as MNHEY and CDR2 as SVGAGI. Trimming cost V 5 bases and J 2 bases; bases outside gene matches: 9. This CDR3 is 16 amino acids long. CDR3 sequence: CASSTRTGAYQETQYF. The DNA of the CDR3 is TGTGCCAGCAGTACCCGGACAGGGGCCTATCAAGAGACCCAGTACTTC.

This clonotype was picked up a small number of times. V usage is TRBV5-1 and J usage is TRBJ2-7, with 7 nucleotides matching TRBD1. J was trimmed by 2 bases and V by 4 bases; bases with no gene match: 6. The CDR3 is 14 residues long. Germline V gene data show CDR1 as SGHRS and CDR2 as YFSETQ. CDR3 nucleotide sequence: TGCGCCAGCAGCGAGGGACAGACCCCCTACGAGCAGTACTTC. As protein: CASSEGQTPYEQYF.

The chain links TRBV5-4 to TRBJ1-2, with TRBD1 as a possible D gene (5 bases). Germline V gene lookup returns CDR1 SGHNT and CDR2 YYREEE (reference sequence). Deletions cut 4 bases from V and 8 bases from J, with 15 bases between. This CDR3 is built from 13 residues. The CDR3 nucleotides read TGTGCCAGCAGCGGCACAGCCGGGGGAGGCTACACCTTC. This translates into CASSGTAGGGYTF. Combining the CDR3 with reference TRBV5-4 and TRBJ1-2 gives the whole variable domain ETGVTQSPTHLIKTRGQQVTLRCSSQSGHNTVSWYQQALGQGPQFIFQYYREEENGRGNFPPRFSGLQFPNYSSELNVNALELDDSALYLCASSGTAGGGYTFGSGTRLTVV.

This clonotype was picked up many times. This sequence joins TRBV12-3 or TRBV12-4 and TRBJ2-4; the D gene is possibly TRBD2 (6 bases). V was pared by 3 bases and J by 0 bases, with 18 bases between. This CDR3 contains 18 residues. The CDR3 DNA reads TGTGCCAGCAGTTTTACACTACCCGGGACTGTAGCCAAAAACATTCAGTACTTC. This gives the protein CASSFTLPGTVAKNIQYF.

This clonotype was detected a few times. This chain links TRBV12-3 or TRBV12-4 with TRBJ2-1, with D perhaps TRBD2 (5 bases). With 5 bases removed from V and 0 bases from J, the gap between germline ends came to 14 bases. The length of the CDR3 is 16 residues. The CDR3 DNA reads TGTGCCAGCAGTCTCCAACCCGGAGGCTCCTACAATGAGCAGTTCTTC. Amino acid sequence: CASSLQPGGSYNEQFF.

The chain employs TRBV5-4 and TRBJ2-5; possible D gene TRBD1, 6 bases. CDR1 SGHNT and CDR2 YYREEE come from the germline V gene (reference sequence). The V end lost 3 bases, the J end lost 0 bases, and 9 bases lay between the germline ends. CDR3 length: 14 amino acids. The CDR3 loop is CASSSDSYQETQYF. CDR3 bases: TGTGCCAGCAGCTCGGACAGCTACCAAGAGACCCAGTACTTC.

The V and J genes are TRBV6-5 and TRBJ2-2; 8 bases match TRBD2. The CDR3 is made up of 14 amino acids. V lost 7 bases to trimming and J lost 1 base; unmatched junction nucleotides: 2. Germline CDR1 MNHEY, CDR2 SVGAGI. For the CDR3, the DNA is TGTGCCAGCACGGCGGGGGGGAACACCGGGGAGCTGTTTTTT. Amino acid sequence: CASTAGGNTGELFF.

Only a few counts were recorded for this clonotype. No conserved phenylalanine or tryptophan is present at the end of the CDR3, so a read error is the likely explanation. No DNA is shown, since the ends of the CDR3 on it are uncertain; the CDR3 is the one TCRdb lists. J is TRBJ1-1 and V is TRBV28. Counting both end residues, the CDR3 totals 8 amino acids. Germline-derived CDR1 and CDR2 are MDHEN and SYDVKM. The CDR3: CASSHEWV.

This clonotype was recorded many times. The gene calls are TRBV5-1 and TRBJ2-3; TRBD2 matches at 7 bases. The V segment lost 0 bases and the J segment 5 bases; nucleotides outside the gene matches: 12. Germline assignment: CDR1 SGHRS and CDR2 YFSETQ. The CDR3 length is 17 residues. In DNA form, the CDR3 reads TGCGCCAGCAGCTTGGGCGGTCCGAGCGGGGAAAGAGATACGCAGTATTTT. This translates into CASSLGGPSGERDTQYF.

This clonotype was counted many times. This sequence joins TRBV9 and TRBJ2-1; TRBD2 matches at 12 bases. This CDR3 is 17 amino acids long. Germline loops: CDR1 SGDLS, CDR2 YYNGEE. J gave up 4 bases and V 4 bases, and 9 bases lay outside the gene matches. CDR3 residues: CASSSSLAGGLYNEQFF. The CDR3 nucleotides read TGTGCCAGCAGCTCCTCACTAGCGGGGGGTCTATACAATGAGCAGTTCTTC.

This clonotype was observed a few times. The CDR3 loop is CSAPGQVNEQFF. The CDR3 region has the DNA TGCAGTGCGCCGGGACAGGTCAATGAGCAGTTCTTC. The chain carries TRBV20-1 and TRBJ2-1; 8 bases map to TRBD1. This CDR3 contains 12 residues. Germline CDR1 and CDR2: DFQATT and SNEGSKA (reference sequence). The V and J ends lost 6 bases and 6 bases, in that order; junction bases with no gene match: 4.

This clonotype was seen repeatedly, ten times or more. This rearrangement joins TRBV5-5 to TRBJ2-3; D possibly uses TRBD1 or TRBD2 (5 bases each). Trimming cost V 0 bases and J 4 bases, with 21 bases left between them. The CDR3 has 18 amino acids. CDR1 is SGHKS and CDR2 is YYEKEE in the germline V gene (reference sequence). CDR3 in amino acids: CASSLVPFPGQGADTQYF. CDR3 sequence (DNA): TGTGCCAGCAGCTTGGTGCCTTTCCCCGGGCAGGGAGCAGATACGCAGTATTTT.

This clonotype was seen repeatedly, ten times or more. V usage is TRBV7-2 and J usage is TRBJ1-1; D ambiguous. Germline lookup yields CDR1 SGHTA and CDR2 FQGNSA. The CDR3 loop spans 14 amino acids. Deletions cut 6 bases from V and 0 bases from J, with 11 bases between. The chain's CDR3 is CASSPLDMNTEAFF. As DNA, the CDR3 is TGTGCCAGCAGTCCCCTGGATATGAACACTGAAGCTTTCTTT.